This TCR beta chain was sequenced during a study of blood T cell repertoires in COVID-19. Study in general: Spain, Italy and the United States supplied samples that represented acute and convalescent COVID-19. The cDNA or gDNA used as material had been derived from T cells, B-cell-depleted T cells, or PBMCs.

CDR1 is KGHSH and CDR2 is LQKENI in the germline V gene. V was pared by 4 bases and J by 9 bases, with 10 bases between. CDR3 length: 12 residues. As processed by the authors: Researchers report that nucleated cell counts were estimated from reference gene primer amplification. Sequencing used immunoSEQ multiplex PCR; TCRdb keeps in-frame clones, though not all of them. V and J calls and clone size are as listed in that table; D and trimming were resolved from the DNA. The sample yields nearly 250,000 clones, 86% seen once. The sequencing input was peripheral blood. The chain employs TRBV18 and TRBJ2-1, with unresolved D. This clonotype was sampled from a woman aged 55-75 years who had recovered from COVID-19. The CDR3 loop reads CASSLRTGEQFF. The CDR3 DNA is TGTGCCAGCTCACTACGAACCGGTGAGCAGTTCTTC.